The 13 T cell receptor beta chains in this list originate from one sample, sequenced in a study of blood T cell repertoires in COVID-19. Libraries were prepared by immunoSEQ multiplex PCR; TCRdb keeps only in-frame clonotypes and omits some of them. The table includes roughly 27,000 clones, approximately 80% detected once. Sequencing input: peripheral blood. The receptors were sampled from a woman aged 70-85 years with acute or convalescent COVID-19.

The CDR3 loop is CSVERGNYGYTF. The CDR3, as DNA: TGCAGCGTTGAGAGAGGGAACTATGGCTACACCTTC. The chain uses TRBV29-1 and TRBJ1-2; D unresolved. CDR1 is SQVTM, CDR2 ANQGSEA, per germline. This CDR3 is 12 amino acids long. V lost 3 bases, J lost 2 bases, and 7 bases lay in between.

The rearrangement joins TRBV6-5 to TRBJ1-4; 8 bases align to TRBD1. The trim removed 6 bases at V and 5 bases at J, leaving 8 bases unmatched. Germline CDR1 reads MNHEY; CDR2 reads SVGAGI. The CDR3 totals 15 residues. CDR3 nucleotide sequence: TGTGCCAGCAGCAACAGGGGGTCATCGAATGAAAAACTGTTTTTT. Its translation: CASSNRGSSNEKLFF.

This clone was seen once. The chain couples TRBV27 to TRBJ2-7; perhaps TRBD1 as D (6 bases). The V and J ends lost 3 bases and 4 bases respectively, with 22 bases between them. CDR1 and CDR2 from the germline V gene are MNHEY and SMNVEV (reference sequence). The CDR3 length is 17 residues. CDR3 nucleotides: TGTGCCAGCAGTTTTCGGGCAGGGGAAAGGGGATTATACGAGCAGTACTTC. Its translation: CASSFRAGERGLYEQYF.

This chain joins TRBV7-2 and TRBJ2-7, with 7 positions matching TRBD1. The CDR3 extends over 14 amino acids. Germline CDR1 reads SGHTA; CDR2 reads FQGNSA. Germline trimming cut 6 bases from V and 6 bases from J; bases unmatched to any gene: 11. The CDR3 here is CASSSLQGFGEQYF. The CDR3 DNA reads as TGTGCCAGCAGTAGTCTACAGGGGTTCGGCGAGCAGTACTTC.

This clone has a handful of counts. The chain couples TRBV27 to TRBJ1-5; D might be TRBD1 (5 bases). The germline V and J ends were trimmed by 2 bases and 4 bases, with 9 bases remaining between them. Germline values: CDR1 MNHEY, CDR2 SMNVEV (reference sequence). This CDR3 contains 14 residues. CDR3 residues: CASSLRGRNQPQHF. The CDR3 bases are TGTGCCAGCAGTTTAAGGGGCAGGAATCAGCCCCAGCATTTT.

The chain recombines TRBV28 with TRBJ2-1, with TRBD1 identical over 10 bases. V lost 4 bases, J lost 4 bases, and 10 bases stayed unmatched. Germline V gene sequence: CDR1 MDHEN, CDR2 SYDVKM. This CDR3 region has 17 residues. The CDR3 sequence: CASSSRQGATAYNEQFF. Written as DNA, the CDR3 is TGTGCCAGCAGTTCACGACAGGGGGCGACGGCTTACAATGAGCAGTTCTTC. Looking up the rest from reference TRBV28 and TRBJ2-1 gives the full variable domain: DVKVTQSSRYLVKRTGEKVFLECVQDMDHENMFWYRQDPGLGLRLIYFSYDVKMKEKGDIPEGYSVSREKKERFSLILESASTNQTSMYLCASSSRQGATAYNEQFFGPGTRLTVL.

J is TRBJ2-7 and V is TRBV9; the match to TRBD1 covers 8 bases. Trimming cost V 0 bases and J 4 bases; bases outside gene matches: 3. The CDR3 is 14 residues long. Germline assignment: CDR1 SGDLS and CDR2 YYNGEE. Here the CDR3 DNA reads TGTGCCAGCAGCGTAGGGACAGGGAAATACGAGCAGTACTTC. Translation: CASSVGTGKYEQYF.

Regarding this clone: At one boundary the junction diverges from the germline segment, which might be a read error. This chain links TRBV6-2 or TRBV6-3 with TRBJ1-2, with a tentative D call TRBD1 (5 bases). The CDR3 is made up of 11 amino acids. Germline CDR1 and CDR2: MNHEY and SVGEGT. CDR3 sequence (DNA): TGTGCCAGCAGCCCCTCTAGGGGACTCTACTTC. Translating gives CASSPSRGLYF.

CDR3 amino acids: CASSSETGWSTEAFF. CDR3 sequence (DNA): TGTGCCAGCAGCTCAGAGACAGGGTGGAGCACTGAAGCTTTCTTT. This chain links TRBV7-2 with TRBJ1-1; 7 bases map to TRBD1. The CDR3 is 15 residues long. Germline lookup yields CDR1 SGHTA and CDR2 FQGNSA. J was trimmed by 4 bases and V by 4 bases; bases with no gene match: 9.

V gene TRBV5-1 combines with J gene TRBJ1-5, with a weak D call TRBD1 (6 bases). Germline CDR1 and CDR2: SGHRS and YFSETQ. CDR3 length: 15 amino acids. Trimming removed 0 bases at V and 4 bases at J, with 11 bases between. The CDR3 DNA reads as TGCGCCAGCAGCTTGGAGGGGGTCGGGAATCAGCCCCAGCATTTT. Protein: CASSLEGVGNQPQHF.

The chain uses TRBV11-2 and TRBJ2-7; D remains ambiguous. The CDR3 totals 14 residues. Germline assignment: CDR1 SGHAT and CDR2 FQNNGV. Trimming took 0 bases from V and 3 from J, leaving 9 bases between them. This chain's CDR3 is CASSLELRNYEQYF. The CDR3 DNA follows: TGTGCCAGCAGCTTAGAACTAAGGAACTACGAGCAGTACTTC.

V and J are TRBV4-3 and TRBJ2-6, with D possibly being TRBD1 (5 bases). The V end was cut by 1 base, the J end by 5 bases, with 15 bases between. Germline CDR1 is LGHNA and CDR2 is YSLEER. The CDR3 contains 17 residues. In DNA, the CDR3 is TGCGCCAGCAGCCAAGGAAACGCAGGGAAAAGGGCCAACGTCCTGACTTTC. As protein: CASSQGNAGKRANVLTF.

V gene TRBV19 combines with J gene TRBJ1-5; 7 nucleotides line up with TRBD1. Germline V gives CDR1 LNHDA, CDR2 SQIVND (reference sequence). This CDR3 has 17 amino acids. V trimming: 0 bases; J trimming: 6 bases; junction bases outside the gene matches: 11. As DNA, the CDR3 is TGTGCCAGTAGTATAGATCAGGAACAGGGGATCGGTCAGCCCCAGCATTTT. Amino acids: CASSIDQEQGIGQPQHF.